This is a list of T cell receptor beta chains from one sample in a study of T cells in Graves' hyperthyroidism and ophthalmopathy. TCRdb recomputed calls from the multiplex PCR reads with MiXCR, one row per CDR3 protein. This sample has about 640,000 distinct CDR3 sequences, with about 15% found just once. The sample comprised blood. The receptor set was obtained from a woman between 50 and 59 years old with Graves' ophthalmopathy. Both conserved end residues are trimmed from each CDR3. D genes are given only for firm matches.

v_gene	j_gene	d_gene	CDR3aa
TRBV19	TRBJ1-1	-	ASSMIRAKNTEAF
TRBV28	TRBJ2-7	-	ASSAYSQNGYEQY
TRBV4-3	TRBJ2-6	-	ASSQDEGAGANVLT
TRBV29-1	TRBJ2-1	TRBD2	SVTPGLAGDQQF
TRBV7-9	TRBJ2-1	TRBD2	ASSSGTSGQNNEQF
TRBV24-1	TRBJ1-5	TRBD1	ATSDSRTGDQPQH
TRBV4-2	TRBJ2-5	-	ASSQFSRDKEETQY
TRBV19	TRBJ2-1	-	ASTSQASYNEQF
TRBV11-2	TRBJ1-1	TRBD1	ASSWGQYTEAF
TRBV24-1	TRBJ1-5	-	ATSETDSNQPQH
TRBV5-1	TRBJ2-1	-	ASSSTGTTYNEQF
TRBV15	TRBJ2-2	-	ATSRTTTGELF
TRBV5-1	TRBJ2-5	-	ASSFRAPQETQY
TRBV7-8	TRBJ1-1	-	ASSHRQPNTEAF
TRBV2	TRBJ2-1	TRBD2	ASKASGSLYNEQF
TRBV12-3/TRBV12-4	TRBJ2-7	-	ASSQLGSGGEQY
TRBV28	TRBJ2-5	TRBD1	ASSFGTGQRQETQY
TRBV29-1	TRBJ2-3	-	SVSGGTDTQY
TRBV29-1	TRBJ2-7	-	SVATVLTYEQY
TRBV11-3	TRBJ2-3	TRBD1	ASSFGTDLLDTQY
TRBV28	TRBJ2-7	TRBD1	ASRGTGGSREQY
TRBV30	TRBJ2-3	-	AWSVGGGPTDTQY
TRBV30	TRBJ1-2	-	AWSVPPTEGLGGYT
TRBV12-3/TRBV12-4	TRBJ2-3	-	ASSLPGTSGTDTQY
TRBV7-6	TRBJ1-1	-	ASSLAIYERGTTEAF
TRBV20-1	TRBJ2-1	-	SARDRLGLYNEQF
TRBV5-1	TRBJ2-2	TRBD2	ASILGGRNTGELF
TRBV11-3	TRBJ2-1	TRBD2	ASSLGLAGGQQF
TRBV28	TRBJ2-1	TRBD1	ASSFRHAGGNEQF
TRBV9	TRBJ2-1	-	ASSPPGPSSYNEQF
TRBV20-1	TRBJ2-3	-	SARKGPDTQY
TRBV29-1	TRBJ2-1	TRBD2	SVEPSGRPSSYNEQF
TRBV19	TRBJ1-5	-	ATKERSGNQPQH
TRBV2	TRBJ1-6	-	ASNGGASSPLH
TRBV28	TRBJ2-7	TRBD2	ASSLFPGTSGIRTYEQY
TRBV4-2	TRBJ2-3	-	ASSPDYLSTDTQY
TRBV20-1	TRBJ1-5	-	SARRGVRDQPQH
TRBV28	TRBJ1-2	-	ASSLNLYGYT
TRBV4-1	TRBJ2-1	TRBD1	ASSAPTGGSYNEQF
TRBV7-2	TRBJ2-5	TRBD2	ASSLATSGRMVETQY
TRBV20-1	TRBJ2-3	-	SARDSTAPTDTQY
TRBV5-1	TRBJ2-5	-	ASSLAGTSQETQY
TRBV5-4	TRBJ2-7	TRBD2	ASSRGTSGDYEQY
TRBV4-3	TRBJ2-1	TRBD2	ASSQDPRTSSLNEQF
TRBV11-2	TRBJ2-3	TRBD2	ASSLDRLAGVSDTQY
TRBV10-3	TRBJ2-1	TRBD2	AISERGTSGGLSSYNEQF
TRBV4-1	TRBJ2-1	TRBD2	ASSQVAGGTYNEQF
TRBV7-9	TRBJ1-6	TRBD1	ASSPRATGARSPLH